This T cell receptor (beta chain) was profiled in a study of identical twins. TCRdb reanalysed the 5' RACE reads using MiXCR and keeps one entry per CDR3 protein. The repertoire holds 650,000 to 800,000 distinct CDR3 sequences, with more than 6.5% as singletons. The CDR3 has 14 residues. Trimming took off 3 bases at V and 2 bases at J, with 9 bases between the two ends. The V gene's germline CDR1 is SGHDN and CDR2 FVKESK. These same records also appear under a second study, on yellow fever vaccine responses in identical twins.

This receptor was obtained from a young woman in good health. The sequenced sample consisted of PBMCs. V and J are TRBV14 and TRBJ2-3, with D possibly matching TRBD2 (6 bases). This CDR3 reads CASSHGTHTDTQYF. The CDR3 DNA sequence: TGTGCCAGCAGCCATGGGACTCACACAGATACGCAGTATTTT.